The clone carrying this T cell receptor (beta chain) is labeled as medium-sized (0.01 to 0.1%). The antigen is unknown. TCRdb's copy holds only in-frame clones and misses some; the assay was immunoSEQ multiplex PCR. The sample lists around 23,000 clones; approximately 68% were seen once. Before the COVID-19 pandemic, during about 2010-2018, CD4+ T cells were taken from unexposed donors. After nine to ten days of culture, CD4+ T cells were isolated. These data come from a study of CD4 T cells in relation to SARS-CoV-2 and coronaviruses. Study-level information: Shared crossreactive spike epitopes were mapped to their HLA restriction. Study conclusions and caveats: Around 60% of donors had memory CD4+ clonotypes crossrecognizing SARS-CoV-2 and common cold coronavirus spike.

This CDR3 comprises 15 residues. Trimming removed 0 bases at V and 8 bases at J, with 11 bases between. CDR1 and CDR2 (germline): SEHNR, FQNEAQ (reference sequence). The sequence was obtained from a human donor in good health. The rearrangement uses TRBV7-9 and TRBJ1-6; D uncertain. The sequencing sample was made of CD4+ T cells from PBMCs, cultured in vitro. The CDR3 here is CASSLAAGRDSPLHF. DNA of the CDR3: TGTGCCAGCAGCTTAGCCGCCGGTAGGGATTCACCCCTCCACTTT.